This TCR beta chain was sequenced during a study of OX40 agonist ivuxolimab in advanced cancers. Study results and limitations: With doses of 0.1 to 3.0 mg/kg, CD4+ and CD8+ blood T cells had undergone clonal expansion by week 6.

Sequencing was performed with immunoSEQ multiplex PCR; in TCRdb, only in-frame clones are kept and a portion is missing. Of approximately 50,000 clones listed, around 90% were seen once; the top ten hold about 0.63%. With autoimmune disease history or systemic immunosuppression, patients were excluded. The table lists this clone with a few counts. Its antigen is still unknown. The V and J ends lost 0 bases and 7 bases respectively, with 16 bases between them. The germline V gene encodes CDR1 SGHNT and CDR2 YYREEE (reference sequence). The CDR3 runs 15 residues. The sequence was obtained from an adult with an advanced solid tumor such as melanoma, head and neck, liver or kidney cancer. The input for sequencing was CD4+ or CD8+ T cells sorted from blood, taken in a trial of the OX40 agonist ivuxolimab. This chain joins TRBV5-4 and TRBJ1-2; maybe TRBD1 (5 bases). CDR3 DNA sequence: TGTGCCAGCAGCTTGGTGAACAGCGCTCAGGGTGGCTACACCTTC. Protein: CASSLVNSAQGGYTF.